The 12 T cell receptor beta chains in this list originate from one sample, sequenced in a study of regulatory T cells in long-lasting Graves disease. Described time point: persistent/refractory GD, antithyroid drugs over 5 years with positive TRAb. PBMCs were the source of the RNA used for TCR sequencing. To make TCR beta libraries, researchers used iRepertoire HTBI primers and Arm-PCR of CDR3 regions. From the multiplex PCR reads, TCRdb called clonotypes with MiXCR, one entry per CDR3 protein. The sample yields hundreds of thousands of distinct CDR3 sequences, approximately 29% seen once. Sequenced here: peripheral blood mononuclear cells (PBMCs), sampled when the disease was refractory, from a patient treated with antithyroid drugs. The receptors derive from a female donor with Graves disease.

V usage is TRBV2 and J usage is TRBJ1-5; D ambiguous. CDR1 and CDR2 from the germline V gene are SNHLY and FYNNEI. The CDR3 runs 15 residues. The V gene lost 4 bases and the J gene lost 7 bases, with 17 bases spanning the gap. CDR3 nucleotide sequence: TGTGCCAGCAGTGGACTAAAGGGTCTAGGACAGCCCCAGCATTTT. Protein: CASSGLKGLGQPQHF.

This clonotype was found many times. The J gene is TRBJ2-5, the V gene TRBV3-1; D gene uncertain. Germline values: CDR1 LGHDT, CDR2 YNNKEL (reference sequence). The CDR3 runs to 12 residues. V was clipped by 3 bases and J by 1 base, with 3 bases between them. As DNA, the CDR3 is TGTGCCAGCAGCCACAGCCAAGAGACCCAGTACTTC. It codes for CASSHSQETQYF.

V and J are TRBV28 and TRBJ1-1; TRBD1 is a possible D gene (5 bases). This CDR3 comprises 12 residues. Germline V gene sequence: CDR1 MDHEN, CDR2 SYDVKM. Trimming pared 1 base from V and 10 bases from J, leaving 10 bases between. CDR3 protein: CASSLSPGRAFF. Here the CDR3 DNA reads TGTGCCAGCAGTTTATCCCCAGGGAGAGCTTTCTTT.

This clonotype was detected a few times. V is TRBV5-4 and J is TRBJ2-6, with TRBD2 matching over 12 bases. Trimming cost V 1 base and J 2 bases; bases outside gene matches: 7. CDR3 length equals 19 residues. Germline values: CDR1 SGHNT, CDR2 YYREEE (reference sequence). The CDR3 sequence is CASSLLRLAGAAGANVLTF. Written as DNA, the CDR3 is TGTGCCAGCAGCTTGTTGCGACTAGCGGGAGCTGCTGGGGCCAACGTCCTGACTTTC.

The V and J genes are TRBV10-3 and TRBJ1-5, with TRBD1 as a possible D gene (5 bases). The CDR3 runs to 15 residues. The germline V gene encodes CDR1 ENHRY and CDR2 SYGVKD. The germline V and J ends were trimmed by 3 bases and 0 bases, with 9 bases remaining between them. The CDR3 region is CAISERGNSNQPQHF. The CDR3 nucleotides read TGTGCCATCAGTGAACGGGGGAATAGCAATCAGCCCCAGCATTTT.

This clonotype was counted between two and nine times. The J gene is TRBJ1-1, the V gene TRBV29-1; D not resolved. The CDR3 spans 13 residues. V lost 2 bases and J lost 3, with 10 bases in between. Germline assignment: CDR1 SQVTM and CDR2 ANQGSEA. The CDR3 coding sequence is TGCAGCGTTGAAAGACGCTCGGACACTGAAGCTTTCTTT. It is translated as CSVERRSDTEAFF.

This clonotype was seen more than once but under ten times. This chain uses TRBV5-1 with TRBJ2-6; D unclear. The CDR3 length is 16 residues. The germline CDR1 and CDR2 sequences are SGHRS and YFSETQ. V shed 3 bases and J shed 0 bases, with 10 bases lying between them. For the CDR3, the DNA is TGCGCCAGCAGCTCCTCACAGATCTCTGGGGCCAACGTCCTGACTTTC. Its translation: CASSSSQISGANVLTF.

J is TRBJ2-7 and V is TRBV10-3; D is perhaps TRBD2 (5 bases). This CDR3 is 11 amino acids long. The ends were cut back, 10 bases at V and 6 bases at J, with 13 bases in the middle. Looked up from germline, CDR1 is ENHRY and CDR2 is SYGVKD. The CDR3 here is CATRGSIEQYF. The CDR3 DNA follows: TGTGCCACCCGGGGTAGTATCGAGCAGTACTTC.

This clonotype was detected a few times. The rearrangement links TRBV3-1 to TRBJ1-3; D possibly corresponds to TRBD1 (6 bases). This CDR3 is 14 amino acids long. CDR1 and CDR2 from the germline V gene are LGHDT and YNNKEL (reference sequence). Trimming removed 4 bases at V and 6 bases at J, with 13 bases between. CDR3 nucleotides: TGTGCCAGCAGCCGGCGGGGGGGCGAAAACACCATATATTTT. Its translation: CASSRRGGENTIYF.

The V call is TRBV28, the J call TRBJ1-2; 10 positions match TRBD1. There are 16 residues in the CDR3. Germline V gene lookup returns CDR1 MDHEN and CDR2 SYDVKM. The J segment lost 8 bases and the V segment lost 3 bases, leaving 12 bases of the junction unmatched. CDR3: CASSFQPGQGRLGYTF. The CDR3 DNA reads TGTGCCAGCAGTTTTCAACCGGGACAGGGGCGCCTCGGCTACACCTTC.

Here the CDR3 reads CASSLARENTEAFF. The CDR3 DNA is TGTGCCAGCAGCTTAGCACGGGAGAACACTGAAGCTTTCTTT. The chain joins TRBV7-6 to TRBJ1-1; D is ambiguous. This CDR3 is 14 amino acids long. Trimming pared 0 bases from V and 1 base from J, leaving 6 bases between. CDR1 and CDR2 from the germline V gene are SGHVS and FNYEAQ.

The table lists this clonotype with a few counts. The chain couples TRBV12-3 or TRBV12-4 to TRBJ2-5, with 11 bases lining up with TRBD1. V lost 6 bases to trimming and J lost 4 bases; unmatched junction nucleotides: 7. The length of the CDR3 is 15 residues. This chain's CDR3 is CASSLGQGVLETQYF. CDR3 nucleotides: TGTGCCAGCAGCCTGGGACAGGGGGTTTTAGAGACCCAGTACTTC.